Given below is one T cell receptor (beta chain) in context. Its specific antigen is unknown. No much larger clone exists at a distance of one base, and base qualities are not known. In total, approximately 610 healthy bone marrow donors made up the cohort. All cohort members were sampled while nominally healthy, although unrecorded immune exposures were likely present. The donor was CMV seronegative and belonged to the group of around 400 seronegative cohort members. A peripheral blood sample was collected from each donor, and TCR beta sequencing was performed on peripheral blood mononuclear cells. Genomic DNA was extracted from the blood cell samples with the Qiagen DNeasy Blood Extraction Kit. Libraries were built with the immunoSEQ multiplex PCR assay. For the multiplex PCR, a mixture combining 60 forward primers for TCR Vbeta segments and 13 reverse primers for TCR Jbeta segments was used. The CDR3 region of rearranged TCR beta genes was amplified from genomic DNA with a multiplex PCR assay. The amplified TCR beta libraries were sequenced on the Illumina HiSeq System as 87-base-pair reads. In the source study's methods: Across the 700 or so repertoires, a later analysis counted tens of millions of unique TCR beta chains, around 11 million of which were shared by at least two donors. Raw reads were error-corrected and collapsed into unique sequences by a nearest-neighbor algorithm in which closely related sequences were merged to remove PCR and sequencing errors. Alignment of CDR3 sequences to IMGT reference sequences was used to assign V, D and J gene segments. Each retained sequence needed at least a six-nucleotide match to both a V gene segment and a J gene segment. A rearrangement counted as productive if the CDR3 had no stop codons and remained in frame with V and J, and every other rearrangement counted as non-productive. CDR3 was defined by IMGT convention, running from the second conserved V-encoded cysteine to the conserved J-encoded phenylalanine. In an earlier analysis of 550 to 650 of the donors, sequences lacking an unambiguous match to a single V gene segment were excluded. An earlier analysis of 550 to 650 of the donors classified V segments as functional when productive rearrangements were above 56.7% and as segregating when the standard deviation between donors was above 5%. To diagnose cytomegalovirus status from the catalog of TCR beta chain sequences, a statistical classification framework was built. In a later analysis, TCR nucleotide sequences were compared against IMGT/GENE-DB human TR gene sequences so that V and J genes could be assigned. A later analysis assigned CDR3 sequences and most-parsimonious VDJ recombination scenarios with the TCRdist pipeline. In a later analysis, each TCR beta chain was defined by its CDR3 amino acid sequence together with its V-gene family, and reads without a unique V-gene family were excluded. A later analysis removed several hundred highly shared, low-generation-probability nucleotide sequences to deal with suspected cross-contamination and a sequencing artifact. A later analysis calculated a clonal expansion index for each public chain from normalized within-repertoire ranks of inferred template counts. In a later analysis, generation probabilities were computed with a VDJ recombination model fitted to out-of-frame rearrangements, and the resulting probabilities were checked against IGoR. In a later analysis, hypergeometric tests were used to score TCR-TCR, TCR-HLA and TCR-CMV co-occurrence, with a repertoire-size bias correction applied to TCR pairs. A later analysis estimated false discovery rates by permuting HLA or CMV assignments 20 times. In a later analysis, co-occurring TCRs were grouped using DBSCAN, with TCRdist sequence similarity added in when clustering inside HLA-allele-positive subsets. For co-occurrence clustering, repertoires with fewer than 30,000 or more than 120,000 public chains were excluded, along with five repertoires with anomalous nucleotide sharing. The immuneACCESS repertoire file appears here via TCRdb, limited to in-frame rearrangements. These files lack a portion of the clones; in checked studies, under half of the deficit traces to unresolved V genes, and the cause of the others is not known. That table supplies the V and J calls and clone size; D and trimming were determined from the DNA. This sample is represented by 95,000 to 150,000 clones; 70% to 75% of them were singletons. Of the sample, 4.1% falls within the top ten clones.

This entry belongs to a study of cytomegalovirus exposure and HLA in healthy donors (dated by TCRdb to the late 2010s). For the wider study: An earlier analysis of approximately 600 of the donors reported roughly 300 Gb of sequence data and around 110 million unique TCR beta sequences from about 179 million T cells. Four to six DR-DQ haplotypes were handled as single units for association and clustering, since linkage in the cohort was strong. Every discovery cohort repertoire had been produced on one sequencing platform. The study combined high-throughput TCR immunosequencing, statistical association of individual TCRs with disease status, and machine learning to predict cytomegalovirus infection status. Class I and class II HLA loci were covered by the typing at four-digit resolution. Using immunosequencing, the study profiled T cell repertoires from fewer than 700 subjects and related those repertoires to cytomegalovirus serostatus. Across some 400 genotyped donors of the cohort, an average of about 200,000 unique TCR beta nucleotide sequences per donor were sequenced, and approximately 17% of those sequences were non-productive. A separate validation cohort of about 110 different subjects was used in addition to the 666-subject first cohort. Genome-wide SNP genotypes for about 65% of the 666 donors were used in a later genetic analysis, which treated that subset as a discovery cohort. Approximately 310 gigabases of sequencing data and 70 million to 95 million unique TCR sequences made up an early release that covered 500 to 650 HLA-typed donors. An earlier analysis of 587 of the donors used high-throughput TCR beta sequencing to judge whether each TCR beta V gene segment behaved as functional or pseudogenic. The number of donors typed differed by locus, with roughly 629-640 for A, B, C, DRB1 and DQB1, more than 500 for DQA1, 606 for DPA1, and under 490 for DPB1. The study was designed to test whether signatures of past pathogen exposure could be identified by cataloging public T cell receptors. In a later analysis, previously published TCR beta repertoires from several hundred donors were re-analyzed and high-resolution HLA genotyping was added so that TCR occurrence patterns could be studied. Of the 300 to 400 genotyped donors, 65% to 90% fell in the genetic ancestry cluster associated with self-reported Caucasian donors. Donor age, sex, ethnicity and CMV serostatus were compiled alongside the repertoire data. In the later analysis, no new phenotypic data were used to find candidate immune exposures; instead, reliance was placed on TCR beta sequences and their occurrence across donors.

General study outcomes and caveats: In both the original and validation cohorts, the classifier was reported to diagnose cytomegalovirus status with high specificity and sensitivity. In a later genetic analysis, fewer N-insertions in productive TCRs were reported among donors in an Asian-associated ancestry cluster than the approximately 710-donor mean. Some IMGT-functional V segments, including TRBV6-2 and TRBV6-3, could not be distinguished by the 87-base-pair reads and were therefore excluded. In a later analysis, the rate of TCR association differed among HLA loci, with DRB1 alleles having the most associated TCRs and HLA-C alleles having the fewest. A further reported finding was that TCR beta sequences accurately predicted the HLA-A and HLA-B alleles for most subjects in the first cohort. In a later analysis, HLA-associated TCR beta chains were found to be more clonally expanded and to have lower generation probabilities than equally common non-associated chains. Sequencing depth was assumed to be roughly uniform across donors in the presence/absence analyses, though that assumption may not hold. Immune exposure information for the cohort was limited to CMV serostatus. An earlier analysis of around 600 of the donors showed that most TCR beta V segments appeared in productive rearrangements either about 87% or about 30% of the time, which broadly matched IMGT annotations. The earlier analysis of approximately 540 of the donors excluded roughly 16 rarely observed V segments, including chromosome 9 orphons, because counts were too low. Linkage disequilibrium might explain the correlated functional status among segregating V segments, but an unknown experimental factor could not be ruled out. The authors suggested that the approach could potentially be extended to other disease states and immunological phenotypes. A cluster of highly shared sequence variants was judged likely to be a technical artifact of the sequencing pipeline. According to a later analysis, parvovirus B19, influenza, CMV and Epstein-Barr virus appeared linked to several top co-occurrence clusters. Three of the identified cytomegalovirus-associated TCR beta chains were confirmed in vitro to be specific for cytomegalovirus antigens. While some public TCRs were present in many individuals, most TCR sequences turned up only very rarely across donors. HLA typing was unavailable for some donors at each locus, so association tests used only the typed subset. In a later genetic analysis, a missense DCLRE1C variant was associated with V-gene and J-gene trimming of TCR beta chains, and the association was replicated in an independent cohort. A later analysis found that most CMV-associated TCR beta chains appeared HLA-restricted, with HLA associations seemingly driven largely by CMV exposure. Strong co-occurrence of HLA alleles, especially DR and DQ, made assigning TCR associations to individual alleles difficult. In a later analysis, 15,000 to 20,000 TCR beta sequences were associated with specific HLA alleles at a false discovery rate of 0.05. The study listed approximately 150 TCR beta chains as associated with cytomegalovirus. The cohort was sequenced for TCR beta chains only, and without alpha or paired-chain data the features that could be detected were limited.

In the germline V gene, CDR1 corresponds to SGHTS and CDR2 to YDEGEE. V is pruned by 2 bases and J by 1 base, leaving 7 bases of the junction without a gene match. Reading from cysteine to phenylalanine, the CDR3 counts 16 amino acids. The entry retains the CDR3 DNA only, 48 bases that are in frame from base 1. Sequenced sample: PBMCs. Rearrangement joined TRBV5-8 to TRBJ1-1; the central 8 bases match TRBD1. The receptor was isolated from a woman aged 40 to 49 in good health and CMV-seronegative. The CDR3 here reads CASSFRQGRKNTEAFF. The nucleotides are TGTGCCAGCAGCTTCCGACAGGGGCGAAAGAACACTGAAGCTTTCTTT.